This TCR beta chain originates from a study of cytomegalovirus exposure and HLA in healthy donors. The CDR3 loop spans 16 amino acids. CDR1 and CDR2 from the germline V gene are LGHNA and YSLEER. V shed 2 bases and J 2 bases; nucleotides not matched to a gene: 6. Both 60 Vbeta primers and 13 Jbeta primers went into the PCR. Profiling relied on immunoSEQ multiplex PCR, and the TCRdb table lists in-frame clones only, not all of them. The table lists some 100,000 clones, almost 75% of them singletons, with around 7.7% in the top ten. The sequenced sample was PBMCs. The chain couples TRBV4-3 to TRBJ2-1, with 7 bases that match TRBD1. This receptor was taken from a man in his forties or fifties in good health and CMV-seronegative. The DNA of the CDR3 is TGCGCCAGCAGCCAACTTAAGGGGGCAACCTACAATGAGCAGTTCTTC. The encoded protein is CASSQLKGATYNEQFF.